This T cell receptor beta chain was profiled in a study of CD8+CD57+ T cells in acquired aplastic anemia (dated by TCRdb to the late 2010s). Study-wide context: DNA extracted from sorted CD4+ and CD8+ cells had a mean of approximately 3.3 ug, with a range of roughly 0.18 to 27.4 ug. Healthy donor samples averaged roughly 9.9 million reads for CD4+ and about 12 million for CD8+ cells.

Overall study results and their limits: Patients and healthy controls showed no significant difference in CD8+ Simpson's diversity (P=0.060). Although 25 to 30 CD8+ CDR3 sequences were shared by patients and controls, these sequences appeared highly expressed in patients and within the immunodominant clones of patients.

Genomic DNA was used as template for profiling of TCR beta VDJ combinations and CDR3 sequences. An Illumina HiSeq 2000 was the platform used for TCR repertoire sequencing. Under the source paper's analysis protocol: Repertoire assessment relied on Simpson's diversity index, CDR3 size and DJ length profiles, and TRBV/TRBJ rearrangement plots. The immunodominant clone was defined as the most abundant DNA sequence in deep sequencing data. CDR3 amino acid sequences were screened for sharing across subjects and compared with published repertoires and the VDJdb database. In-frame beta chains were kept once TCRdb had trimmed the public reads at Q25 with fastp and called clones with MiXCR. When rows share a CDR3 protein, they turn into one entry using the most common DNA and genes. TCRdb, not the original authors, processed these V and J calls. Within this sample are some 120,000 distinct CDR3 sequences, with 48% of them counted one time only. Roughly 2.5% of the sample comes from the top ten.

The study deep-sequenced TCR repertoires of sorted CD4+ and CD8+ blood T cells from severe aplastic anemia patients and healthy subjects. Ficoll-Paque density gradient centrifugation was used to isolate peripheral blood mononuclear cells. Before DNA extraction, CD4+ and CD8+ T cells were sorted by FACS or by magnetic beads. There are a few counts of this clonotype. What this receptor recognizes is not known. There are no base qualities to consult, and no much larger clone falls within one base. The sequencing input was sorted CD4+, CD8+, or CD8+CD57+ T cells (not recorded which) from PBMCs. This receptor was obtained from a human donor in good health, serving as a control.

Here is the DNA: TGTGCCAGTAGTATTCTGACAGGGGCATACGAGCAGTACTTC. This codes for CASSILTGAYEQYF. The sequence links TRBV19 to TRBJ2-7; TRBD1 agrees with 8 junctional bases. The germline V gene (reference sequence) sets CDR1 to LNHDA and CDR2 to SQIVND. V ends up 3 bases short and J 4 bases short, with an unmatched junction base count of 5. Taken from cysteine to phenylalanine, the CDR3 has 14 residues. Of all the DNA, just the CDR3 is kept, 42 bases in frame from base 1.